These T cell receptor beta chains were read from a single sample in a study of T cells in localized non-small cell lung cancer. The protocol was immunoSEQ multiplex PCR, while the TCRdb copy is restricted to in-frame clones and leaves out a portion. The sample has around 54,000 clones, just over 85% seen once; the top ten hold over 15%. Material: peripheral blood, obtained before any cancer treatment. The receptors stem from a male donor aged 60 or older with stage III squamous cell lung carcinoma. CDR3s include the opening cysteine and the closing phenylalanine or tryptophan. D genes are given only for firm matches. Rows give clone size only sometimes, using once, few, many, or a class for an expanded clone.

clone_size,v_call,j_call,d_call,cdr3_nt,cdr3_aa
NA,TRBV19,TRBJ2-7,NA,TGTGCCAGTAGTATTGGCAGGGTCTACGAGCAGTACTTC,CASSIGRVYEQYF
NA,TRBV4-1,TRBJ2-3,NA,TGCGCCAGCAGCCAAGAGTATGTCGGGGGCCCCACAGATACGCAGTATTTT,CASSQEYVGGPTDTQYF
NA,TRBV5-1,TRBJ2-7,NA,TGCGCCAGCAGCCCCTCCGGGACAAGGGCCTACGAGCAGTACTTC,CASSPSGTRAYEQYF
once,TRBV30,TRBJ2-5,NA,TGTGCCTGGAGTCTTAAAGGGGGGCGCGGGGAGACCCAGTACTTC,CAWSLKGGRGETQYF
NA,TRBV7-3,TRBJ2-3,NA,TGTGCCAGCAGCCCTGGCGGGGCAGATACGCAGTATTTT,CASSPGGADTQYF
NA,TRBV29-1,TRBJ2-1,NA,TGCACCAAACAGGGTATATACAATGAGCAGTTCTTC,CTKQGIYNEQFF
few,TRBV2,TRBJ1-6,NA,TGTGCCAGCAGTGCCCGGGACCCTACTCCCCTCCACTTT,CASSARDPTPLHF
NA,TRBV7-2,TRBJ1-5,NA,TGTGCCAGCAGCGTAATGGGACGTAGCAATCAGCCCCAGCATTTT,CASSVMGRSNQPQHF
NA,TRBV7-2,TRBJ2-3,NA,TGTGCCAGCAGCCCATTGAAGAATACGCAGTATTTT,CASSPLKNTQYF
NA,TRBV4-3,TRBJ2-3,TRBD2,TGCGCCAGCAGCCAAGCGGGACTAGCGGTGGGCACAGATACGCAGTATTTT,CASSQAGLAVGTDTQYF
NA,TRBV7-3,TRBJ1-2,NA,TGTGCCAGCAGCTTAGTTCCAGGGGAGAGTCGGGGCTACACCTTC,CASSLVPGESRGYTF
NA,TRBV30,TRBJ2-7,NA,TGTGCCGGGCGGGGATTCTGGACGGACGAGCAGTACTTC,CAGRGFWTDEQYF
NA,TRBV19,TRBJ1-2,TRBD1,TGTGCCAGTGAGACAGGGGGCCTTCTTGGCTACACCTTC,CASETGGLLGYTF
NA,TRBV20-1,TRBJ2-5,NA,TGCAGTGCAGGGAAGACCCAGTACTTC,CSAGKTQYF
NA,TRBV9,TRBJ2-2,TRBD1,TGTGCCAGCAGCCGGGACAGAGGCCCCCTGGGCGGGGAGCTGTTTTTT,CASSRDRGPLGGELFF
NA,TRBV4-1,TRBJ2-4,NA,TGCGCCAGCAGCCTCCTAAAGGGGCTCAAAAACATTCAGTACTTC,CASSLLKGLKNIQYF
NA,TRBV9,TRBJ2-5,TRBD2,TGTGCCAGCAGCGGAGGACTAGCCCAAGAGACCCAGTACTTC,CASSGGLAQETQYF
NA,TRBV5-5,TRBJ2-7,NA,TGTGCCAGCAGCTTGATGACGATGACCTCCTACGAGCAGTACTTC,CASSLMTMTSYEQYF
NA,TRBV4-1,TRBJ2-3,TRBD1,TGCGCCAGCAGCCAACCCCCCGGACAGGGTCGAACAGATACGCAGTATTTT,CASSQPPGQGRTDTQYF
NA,TRBV7-2,TRBJ2-2,NA,TGTGCCAGCAGCTTAGTGGGTCGCAACACCGGGGAGCTGTTTTTT,CASSLVGRNTGELFF
NA,TRBV28,TRBJ1-1,NA,TGTGCCAGCAGTTTATTTTCAGTGAACACTGAAGCTTTCTTT,CASSLFSVNTEAFF
NA,TRBV14,TRBJ2-2,NA,TGTGCCAGCAGCCAAGAAGGCCCAGACCTTAACACCGGGGAGCTGTTTTTT,CASSQEGPDLNTGELFF